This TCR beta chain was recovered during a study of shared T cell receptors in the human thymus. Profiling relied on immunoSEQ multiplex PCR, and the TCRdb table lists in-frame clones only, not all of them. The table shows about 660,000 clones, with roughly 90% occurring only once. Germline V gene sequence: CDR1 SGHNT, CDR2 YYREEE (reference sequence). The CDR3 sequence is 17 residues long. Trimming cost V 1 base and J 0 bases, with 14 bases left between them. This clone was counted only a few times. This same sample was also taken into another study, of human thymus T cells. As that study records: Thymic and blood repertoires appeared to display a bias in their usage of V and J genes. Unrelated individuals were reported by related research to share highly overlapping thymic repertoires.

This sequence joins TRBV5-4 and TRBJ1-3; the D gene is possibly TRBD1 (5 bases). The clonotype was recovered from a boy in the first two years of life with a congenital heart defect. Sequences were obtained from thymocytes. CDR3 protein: CASSLRGPGGSGNTIYF. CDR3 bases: TGTGCCAGCAGCTTGAGGGGCCCGGGGGGCTCTGGAAACACCATATATTTT.